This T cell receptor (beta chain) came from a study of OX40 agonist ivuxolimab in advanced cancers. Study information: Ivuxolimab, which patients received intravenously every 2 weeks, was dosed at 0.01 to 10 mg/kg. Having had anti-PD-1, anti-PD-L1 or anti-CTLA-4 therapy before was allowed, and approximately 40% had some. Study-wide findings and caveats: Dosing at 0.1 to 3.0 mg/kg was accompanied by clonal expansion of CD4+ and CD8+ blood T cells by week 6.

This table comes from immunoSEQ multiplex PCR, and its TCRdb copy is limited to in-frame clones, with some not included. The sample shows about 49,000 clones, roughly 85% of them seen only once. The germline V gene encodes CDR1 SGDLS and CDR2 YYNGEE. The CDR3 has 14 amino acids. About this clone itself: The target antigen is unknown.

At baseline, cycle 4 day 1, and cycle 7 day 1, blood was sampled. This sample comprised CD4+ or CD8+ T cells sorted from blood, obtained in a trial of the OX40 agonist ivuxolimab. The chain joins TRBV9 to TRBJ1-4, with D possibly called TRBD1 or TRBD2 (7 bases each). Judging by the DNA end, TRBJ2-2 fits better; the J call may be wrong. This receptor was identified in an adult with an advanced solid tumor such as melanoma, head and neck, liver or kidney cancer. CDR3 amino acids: CASSVGEGARELFF. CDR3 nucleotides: TGTGCCAGCAGCGTAGGGGAGGGGGCGCGGGAGCTGTTTTTT.